These T cell receptor beta chains were read from a single sample in a study of blood T cell repertoires in COVID-19. Clones were read by immunoSEQ multiplex PCR, and TCRdb kept only the in-frame ones, dropping some. The data contain fewer than 85,000 clones, about 88% of them singletons. The sample consisted of peripheral blood. These receptors all stem from a human donor in a cohort sampled during active COVID-19. The CDR3 runs from the conserved cysteine through the conserved F or W. D genes are given only for firm matches. Size is omitted from some rows. Given values are once, few, many or a class for expanded clones.

TRBV6-5,TRBD2,NA,TRBJ2-1,CASTFSGSSYNEQFF,TGTGCCAGCACTTTCAGCGGGAGCTCCTACAATGAGCAGTTCTTC
TRBV9,NA,NA,TRBJ2-1,CASNSRISYNEQFF,TGTGCCAGCAACTCGCGGATCTCCTACAATGAGCAGTTCTTC
TRBV5-6,NA,few,TRBJ1-5,CASSLGRVQPQHF,TGTGCCAGCAGCTTGGGCAGGGTCCAGCCCCAGCATTTT
TRBV11-2,TRBD2,NA,TRBJ2-5,CASTPGLLQETQYF,TGTGCCAGCACACCGGGACTACTACAAGAGACCCAGTACTTC
TRBV3-1/TRBV3-2,TRBD2,NA,TRBJ2-7,CATLGAGGHEQYF,TGTGCCACCCTGGGAGCGGGAGGCCACGAGCAGTACTTC
TRBV6-1,NA,NA,TRBJ1-1,CATAGVDRSAEAFF,TGTGCCACCGCGGGGGTAGACAGGAGCGCTGAAGCTTTCTTT
TRBV7-6,NA,NA,TRBJ2-1,CASSLGAGASYNEQFF,TGTGCCAGCAGCTTAGGGGCGGGCGCCTCCTACAATGAGCAGTTCTTC
TRBV18,TRBD2,NA,TRBJ2-4,CASSPPTSIAKNIQYF,TGTGCCAGCTCACCACCGACTAGCATCGCCAAAAACATTCAGTACTTC
TRBV5-5,TRBD1,NA,TRBJ1-2,CASSLAGQGNYGYTF,TGTGCCAGCAGCTTGGCGGGACAGGGAAACTATGGCTACACCTTC
TRBV28,TRBD2,few,TRBJ2-1,CASYSVAGVYNEQFF,TGTGCCAGTTACTCGGTAGCGGGAGTCTACAATGAGCAGTTCTTC
TRBV11-1,NA,NA,TRBJ2-7,CASSPTVGVYEQYF,TGTGCCAGCAGCCCAACGGTCGGGGTCTACGAGCAGTACTTC
TRBV7-2,NA,NA,TRBJ2-7,CASSSNPSLFSYEQYF,TGTGCCAGCAGCTCGAATCCTAGTCTTTTCTCCTACGAGCAGTACTTC
TRBV4-2,NA,NA,TRBJ1-1,CASSQDFRQREAFF,TGTGCCAGCAGCCAAGATTTTAGGCAGCGTGAAGCTTTCTTT
TRBV6-4,TRBD1,NA,TRBJ2-2,CASSDEQGTGELFF,TGTGCCAGCAGTGACGAACAGGGGACCGGGGAGCTGTTTTTT
TRBV7-9,NA,few,TRBJ1-1,CASSPAREGTEAFF,TGTGCCAGCAGCCCTGCCAGGGAGGGCACTGAAGCTTTCTTT
TRBV14,NA,NA,TRBJ2-7,CASSQFPGQNTYEQYF,TGTGCCAGCAGCCAGTTCCCTGGACAGAACACCTACGAGCAGTACTTC
TRBV5-4,NA,once,TRBJ2-2,CASSFETIGELFF,TGTGCCAGCAGCTTTGAGACAATCGGGGAGCTGTTTTTT
TRBV10-3,NA,NA,TRBJ1-2,CAITPGEGTSYGYTF,TGTGCCATCACCCCGGGGGAGGGGACGAGCTATGGCTACACCTTC
TRBV5-6,NA,NA,TRBJ2-1,CASSLGSSYNEQFF,TGTGCCAGCAGCTTGGGGAGTTCCTACAATGAGCAGTTCTTC
TRBV4-1,TRBD1,NA,TRBJ1-3,CASSPGQGRILRNTIYF,TGCGCCAGCAGCCCAGGACAGGGGCGAATTCTTAGAAACACCATATATTTT
TRBV4-1,NA,NA,TRBJ1-1,CASSQAPSFGGGMNTEAFF,TGCGCCAGCAGCCAAGCGCCTTCCTTTGGGGGGGGGATGAACACTGAAGCTTTCTTT
TRBV5-1,NA,NA,TRBJ1-6,CASSTGGTEPNSPLHF,TGCGCCAGCAGTACGGGGGGTACTGAGCCCAATTCACCCCTCCACTTT
TRBV7-9,TRBD2,NA,TRBJ2-3,CASSTAGGRSTDTQYF,TGTGCCAGCAGTACAGCGGGGGGACGAAGCACAGATACGCAGTATTTT
TRBV1,NA,NA,TRBJ2-3,CTSSQGAGTDTQYF,TGCACCAGCAGCCAAGGTGCGGGCACAGATACGCAGTATTTT
TRBV19,TRBD1,NA,TRBJ1-5,CASEPRDRAEYSNQPQHF,TGTGCCAGTGAGCCCCGGGACAGGGCCGAATATAGCAATCAGCCCCAGCATTTT
TRBV27,TRBD2,NA,TRBJ2-7,CASKRTSGNEQYF,TGTGCCAGCAAGAGGACTAGCGGGAACGAGCAGTACTTC
TRBV19,TRBD1,NA,TRBJ1-2,CASSPGTGTTNYGYTF,TGTGCCAGTAGCCCCGGGACAGGGACGACTAACTATGGCTACACCTTC
TRBV19,TRBD1,NA,TRBJ1-3,CASSISGGGGNTIYF,TGTGCCAGTAGTATCTCAGGGGGCGGTGGAAACACCATATATTTT
TRBV16,NA,NA,TRBJ1-5,CASSQSGGSQPQHF,TGTGCCAGCAGCCAATCGGGGGGTAGCCAGCCCCAGCATTTT
TRBV28,NA,NA,TRBJ2-1,CATKRVEDNEQFF,TGTGCCACCAAGCGGGTTGAGGACAATGAGCAGTTCTTC
TRBV7-3,NA,NA,TRBJ2-2,CASSIGQTTTGELFF,TGTGCCAGCAGCATAGGACAGACGACCACCGGGGAGCTGTTTTTT
TRBV7-8,TRBD1,NA,TRBJ1-5,CASSSGQANQPQHF,TGTGCCAGCAGCTCGGGACAGGCAAATCAGCCCCAGCATTTT
TRBV5-1,TRBD1,NA,TRBJ1-4,CASSRDRAKGEKLFF,TGCGCCAGCAGCCGCGACAGGGCGAAGGGTGAAAAACTGTTTTTT
TRBV19,NA,NA,TRBJ1-4,CASSIARLNEKLFF,TGTGCCAGTAGTATAGCGCGGCTAAATGAAAAACTGTTTTTT
TRBV19,TRBD1,NA,TRBJ2-7,CASSPRAGQGLRF,TGTGCCAGTAGTCCCCGCGCGGGACAGGGGTTAAGGTTC
TRBV14,NA,NA,TRBJ1-2,CASSLNGYGYTF,TGTGCCAGCAGCCTAAACGGGTATGGCTACACCTTC
TRBV6-5,NA,NA,TRBJ2-6,CASSIQGPGANVLTF,TGTGCCAGCAGTATTCAGGGGCCTGGGGCCAACGTCCTGACTTTC
TRBV5-1,TRBD1,NA,TRBJ1-1,CASSSPGTGLNTEAFF,TGCGCCAGCAGCAGCCCAGGGACAGGTTTGAACACTGAAGCTTTCTTT
TRBV12-3/TRBV12-4,TRBD1,NA,TRBJ1-5,CASSKDRGQPQHF,TGTGCCAGCAGTAAGGACAGGGGTCAGCCCCAGCATTTT
TRBV20-1,NA,NA,TRBJ2-1,CSASSGHEQFF,TGCAGTGCTAGCTCGGGTCATGAGCAGTTCTTC
TRBV7-9,NA,NA,TRBJ1-5,CASSRLGNQPQHF,TGTGCCAGCAGCCGGTTGGGCAATCAGCCCCAGCATTTT
TRBV24-1,TRBD2,NA,TRBJ2-1,CATSDLALAGVSEQFF,TGTGCCACCAGTGATTTGGCACTAGCGGGAGTATCTGAGCAGTTCTTC
TRBV9,NA,NA,TRBJ1-3,CASSVGAGSGNTIYF,TGTGCCAGCAGCGTTGGGGCTGGGTCTGGAAACACCATATATTTT
TRBV5-1,NA,NA,TRBJ1-1,CASSPQGFIKSTEAFF,TGCGCCAGCAGCCCTCAGGGGTTTATCAAAAGCACTGAAGCTTTCTTT
TRBV4-2,NA,NA,TRBJ2-7,CASSQDPGLQNGEQYF,TGTGCCAGCAGCCAAGACCCGGGACTCCAAAACGGCGAGCAGTACTTC
TRBV6-5,NA,NA,TRBJ2-1,CASRKLGTQNNEQFF,TGTGCCAGCAGAAAACTCGGGACACAAAACAATGAGCAGTTCTTC
TRBV28,NA,NA,TRBJ1-4,CASAGLTNEKLFF,TGTGCCAGCGCGGGTCTCACTAATGAAAAACTGTTTTTT
TRBV9,NA,once,TRBJ1-5,CASSVRQEGNQPQHF,TGTGCCAGCAGCGTGCGACAGGAGGGCAATCAGCCCCAGCATTTT
TRBV6-2/TRBV6-3,NA,NA,TRBJ1-2,CASSAQGYYGYTF,TGTGCCAGCAGTGCTCAGGGCTACTATGGCTACACCTTC
TRBV6-5,NA,NA,TRBJ1-2,CASGRQAYGYTF,TGTGCCAGCGGAAGACAAGCCTATGGCTACACCTTC
TRBV10-3,TRBD2,NA,TRBJ2-2,CAISSGGAVTGELFF,TGTGCCATCAGTTCCGGGGGGGCGGTCACCGGGGAGCTGTTTTTT
TRBV19,TRBD1,NA,TRBJ1-5,CASSAGDRGFFQPQHF,TGTGCCAGTAGTGCAGGGGACAGGGGTTTTTTTCAGCCCCAGCATTTT
TRBV5-1,NA,NA,TRBJ2-2,CASGTTGANTGELFF,TGCGCCAGCGGGACGACAGGAGCGAACACCGGGGAGCTGTTTTTT